The present T cell receptor beta chain was sequenced within a study of T cell changes during pregnancy in multiple sclerosis. Libraries were prepared by immunoSEQ multiplex PCR; TCRdb keeps only in-frame clonotypes and omits some of them. The top ten hold approximately 1.5% of the sample, which has roughly 110,000 clones, roughly 92% seen once. Sequencing was performed on peripheral blood, taken after pregnancy. The TCR comes from a female donor with multiple sclerosis, enrolled in a pregnancy study.

The CDR3 loop reads CASRSDRVSYEQYF. The CDR3 nucleotides read TGTGCCAGCAGGTCGGACAGGGTCTCCTACGAGCAGTACTTC. The gene calls are TRBV7-2 and TRBJ2-7, with 8 bases lining up with TRBD1. The ends lost 6 bases at V and 0 bases at J; junction bases unmatched: 4. The length of the CDR3 is 14 residues. CDR1 is SGHTA, CDR2 FQGNSA, per germline. Variable domain in full (rest from reference TRBV7-2 and TRBJ2-7): GAGVSQSPSNKVTEKGKDVELRCDPISGHTALYWYRQSLGQGLEFLIYFQGNSAPDKSGLPSDRFSAERTGGSVSTLTIQRTQQEDSAVYLCASRSDRVSYEQYFGPGTRLTVT.